This T cell receptor (beta chain) was sequenced for a study of T cells in Graves' hyperthyroidism and ophthalmopathy. Each patient was aged 18 to 65 and had newly diagnosed hyperthyroidism of under 2 months' duration. Using RNA transcripts as the source, TCR beta CDR3 regions were amplified. The HTBI primer set drove a first-round RT-PCR of the TCR CDR3. TCRdb itself ran the multiplex PCR reads through MiXCR, one entry per CDR3 protein. The sample has about 420,000 distinct CDR3 sequences, 15% to 18% seen once. This clonotype has ten or more counts. Its specificity is not known. This CDR3 contains 17 residues. In germline, CDR1 is KGHDR, CDR2 SFDVKD. Germline trimming cut 5 bases from V and 0 bases from J; bases unmatched to any gene: 8. Overall study results and limits: A 13 V-J model separated ophthalmopathy from stable hyperthyroidism. Most expanded thyroid clonotypes above 0.001 also appeared in blood.

This rearrangement joins TRBV24-1 to TRBJ2-1; 8 bases match TRBD2. The clonotype originates from a woman aged 18-30 years with Graves' hyperthyroidism. Sequencing was carried out using blood. For the CDR3, the DNA is TGTGCCACCAGTGCACGGGGGGGAAAACGCTCCTACAATGAGCAGTTCTTC. Translating gives CATSARGGKRSYNEQFF.